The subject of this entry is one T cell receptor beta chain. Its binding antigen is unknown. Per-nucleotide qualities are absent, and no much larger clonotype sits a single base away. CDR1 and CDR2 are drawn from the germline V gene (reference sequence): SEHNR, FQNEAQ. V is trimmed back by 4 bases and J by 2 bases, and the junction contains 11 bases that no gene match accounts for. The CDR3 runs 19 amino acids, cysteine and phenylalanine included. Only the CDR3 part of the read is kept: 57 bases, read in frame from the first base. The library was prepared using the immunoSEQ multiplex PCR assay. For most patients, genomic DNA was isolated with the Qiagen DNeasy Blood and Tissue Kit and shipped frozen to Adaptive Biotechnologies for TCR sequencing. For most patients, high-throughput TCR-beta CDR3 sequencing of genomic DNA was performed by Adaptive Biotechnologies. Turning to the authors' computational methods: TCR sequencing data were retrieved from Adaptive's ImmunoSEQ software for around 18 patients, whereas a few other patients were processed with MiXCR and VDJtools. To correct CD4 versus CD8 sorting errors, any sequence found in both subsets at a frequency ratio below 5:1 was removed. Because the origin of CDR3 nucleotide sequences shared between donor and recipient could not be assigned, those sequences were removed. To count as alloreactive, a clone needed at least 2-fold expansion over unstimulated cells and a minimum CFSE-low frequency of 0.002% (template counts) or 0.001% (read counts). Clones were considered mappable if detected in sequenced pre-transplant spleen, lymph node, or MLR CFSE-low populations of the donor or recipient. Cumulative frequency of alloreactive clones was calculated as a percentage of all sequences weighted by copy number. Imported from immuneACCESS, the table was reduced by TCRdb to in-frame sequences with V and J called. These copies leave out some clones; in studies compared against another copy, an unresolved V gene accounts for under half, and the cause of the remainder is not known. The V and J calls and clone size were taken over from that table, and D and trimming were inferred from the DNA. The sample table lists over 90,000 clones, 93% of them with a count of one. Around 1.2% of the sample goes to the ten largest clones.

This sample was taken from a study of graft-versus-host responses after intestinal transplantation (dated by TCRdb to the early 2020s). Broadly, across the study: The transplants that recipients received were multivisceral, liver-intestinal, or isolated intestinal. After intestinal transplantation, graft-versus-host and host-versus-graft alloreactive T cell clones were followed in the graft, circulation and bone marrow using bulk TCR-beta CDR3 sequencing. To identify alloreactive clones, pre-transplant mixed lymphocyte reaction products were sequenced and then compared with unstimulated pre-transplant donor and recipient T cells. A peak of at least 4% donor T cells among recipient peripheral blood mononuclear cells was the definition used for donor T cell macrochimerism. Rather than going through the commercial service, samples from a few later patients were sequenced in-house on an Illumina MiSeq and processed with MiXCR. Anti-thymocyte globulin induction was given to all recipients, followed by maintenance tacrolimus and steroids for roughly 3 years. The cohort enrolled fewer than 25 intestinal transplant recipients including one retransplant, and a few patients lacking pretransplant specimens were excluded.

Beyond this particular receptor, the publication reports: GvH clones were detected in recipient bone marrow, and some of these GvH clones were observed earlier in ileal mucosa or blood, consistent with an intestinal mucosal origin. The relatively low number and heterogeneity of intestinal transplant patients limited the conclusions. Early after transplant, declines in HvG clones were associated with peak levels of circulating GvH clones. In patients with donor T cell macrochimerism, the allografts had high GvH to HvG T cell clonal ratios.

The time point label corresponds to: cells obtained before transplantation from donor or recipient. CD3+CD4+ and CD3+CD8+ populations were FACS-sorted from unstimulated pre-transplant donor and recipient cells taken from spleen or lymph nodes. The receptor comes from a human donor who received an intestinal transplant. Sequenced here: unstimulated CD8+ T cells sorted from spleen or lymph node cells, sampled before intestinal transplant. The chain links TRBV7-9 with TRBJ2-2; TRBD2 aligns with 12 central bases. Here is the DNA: TGTGCCAGCAGCTCCCTTCTACTAGCGGGGGGCGTAAACACCGGGGAGCTGTTTTTT. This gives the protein CASSSLLLAGGVNTGELFF.